Described below is a single T cell receptor beta chain sequence and its context. Antigen unknown. 60 Vbeta and 13 Jbeta primers were used in PCR. Sequencing used immunoSEQ multiplex PCR; TCRdb keeps in-frame clones, though not all of them. The sample contains approximately 100,000 clones, roughly 71% of which appear only once. The entry originates in a study of cytomegalovirus exposure and HLA in healthy donors. Study-wide results and limits: In terms of immune exposure information, only CMV serostatus was available. Being indistinguishable, some V segments were excluded, TRBV6-2 and TRBV6-3 among them.

Germline CDR1 is SGHAT and CDR2 is FQNNGV. This CDR3 comprises 15 residues. V lost 3 bases to trimming and J lost 2 bases; unmatched junction nucleotides: 4. Sequences were obtained from PBMCs. The source of this sequence is a woman aged 70-85 years in good health and CMV-seropositive. The chain recombines TRBV11-2 with TRBJ2-5; TRBD2 matches at 9 bases. DNA for the CDR3: TGTGCCAGCAGCTTGGGTAGCGGGGGACAAGAGACCCAGTACTTC. Protein: CASSLGSGGQETQYF. Full variable domain (rest looked up from reference TRBV11-2 and TRBJ2-5): EAGVAQSPRYKIIEKRQSVAFWCNPISGHATLYWYQQILGQGPKLLIQFQNNGVVDDSQLPKDRFSAERLKGVDSTLKIQPAKLEDSAVYLCASSLGSGGQETQYFGPGTRLLVL.